The clone carrying this TCR beta chain was found many times. The antigen is undetermined. RNA was extracted from bulk tissue without any cell sorting. The CDR3 is 13 amino acids. Germline values: CDR1 DFQATT, CDR2 SNEGSKA (reference sequence). The V gene end was trimmed by 5 bases and the J gene end by 3 bases; junction bases not matched to a gene: 6. The library came from three nested PCR rounds adapted from ARM-PCR protocols. TCRdb recomputed calls from the multiplex PCR reads with MiXCR, one row per CDR3 protein. The sample gives about 200,000 distinct CDR3 sequences, about two thirds of which show up once; roughly 24% is in the top ten. The source of the sample is a study of tumor and adjacent non-tumor tissue in lung cancer. Study observations and caveats: Top 100 clones took a larger repertoire share in normal lung. Shorter survival was associated with higher TCR diversity in tumors.

The sequenced sample was lung tumor tissue. The V call is TRBV20-1, the J call TRBJ1-1; 7 bases match TRBD1. The TCR originated in a man aged 55-75 years with non-small cell lung cancer. The CDR3 sequence: CSAPGQSYTEAFF. In DNA, the CDR3 is TGCAGTGCTCCGGGACAGAGCTACACTGAAGCTTTCTTT.